Sequencing of this T cell receptor (beta chain) was carried out in a study of response to subunit inactivated influenza vaccine. TCRdb re-analysed the RT-PCR reads in MiXCR, keeping a single row per CDR3 protein. The profile shows about 520,000 distinct CDR3 sequences, approximately 9.9% of them singletons. Turning to this clonotype: Its antigen is currently unknown.

V lost 6 bases to trimming and J lost 5 bases; unmatched junction nucleotides: 19. The CDR3 consists of 19 residues. CDR1 and CDR2 from the germline V gene are MRHNA and SNTAGT. Notes on the study in general: With each seasonal influenza vaccination, the authors suggested, few new T cells are recruited.

The sequences come from PBMCs from blood, collected roughly 46 days after vaccination. The V call is TRBV6-4, the J call TRBJ2-1, with 10 bases aligning to TRBD1. This clonotype was obtained from a man aged 50-59 years who received an inactivated influenza vaccine. The CDR3: CASSRLLTGTGVIHNEQFF. CDR3 DNA sequence: TGTGCCAGCAGCCGACTCTTAACCGGGACAGGGGTGATTCACAATGAGCAGTTCTTC.